A selection of T cell receptor beta chains follows, all from one sample in a study of blood T cell repertoires in COVID-19. The repertoire was sequenced with immunoSEQ multiplex PCR; TCRdb's copy has only in-frame clones and lacks some. The sample has around 210,000 clones; approximately 80% are singletons. The sample taken for sequencing was peripheral blood. Receptors originate from a woman older than 75 with COVID-19, enrolled during active disease. CDR3s include the opening cysteine and the closing phenylalanine or tryptophan.

V	J	CDR3
TRBV2	TRBJ1-3	CASSEGSSGNTIYF
TRBV11-2	TRBJ1-1	CASSLAMRALNTEAFF
TRBV4-2	TRBJ1-2	CASSQDRVANYGYTF
TRBV7-3	TRBJ2-2	CASSPRNSGQGDTGELFF
TRBV24-1	TRBJ2-3	CATSVTSDTQYF
TRBV9	TRBJ2-5	CASSARSRSQETQYF
TRBV28	TRBJ2-1	CASSPGQGKYGQFF
TRBV6-1	TRBJ1-6	CASSEWPNSPLHF
TRBV30	TRBJ1-2	CAPIPTFNHQGFGYTF
TRBV11-2	TRBJ2-2	CASSLIGTGELFF
TRBV7-3	TRBJ1-1	CASSQTGDGTEAFF
TRBV12-3/TRBV12-4	TRBJ1-2	CASTFNLGLGYTF